This T cell receptor beta chain originates from a study of blood T cell repertoires in COVID-19. Study-level background: Specimens from acute and convalescent COVID-19 originated in the United States, Italy and Spain. T cells, B-cell-depleted T cells, or PBMCs provided the cDNA or gDNA that served as material.

Germline V gene data show CDR1 as SGDLS and CDR2 as YYNGEE. Trimming at V came to 0 bases and at J to 6 bases, leaving 6 bases not matched to a gene. The CDR3 extends over 16 amino acids. Original analysis: By means of reference gene primer amplification, nucleated cell counts were estimated. Here immunoSEQ multiplex PCR was the method, and the copy in TCRdb shows in-frame clones only, minus some. V, J and clone size reflect that table, while D and trimming were determined from the DNA. Here the sample spans about 200,000 clones, 86% being singletons. The chain is built from TRBV9 and TRBJ2-1; 10 bases agree with TRBD2. This clonotype was obtained from a woman aged 45-65 years with acute or convalescent COVID-19. Material: peripheral blood. The chain's CDR3 is CASSVGLAGVFNEQFF. The CDR3 DNA sequence: TGTGCCAGCAGCGTAGGGCTAGCGGGGGTATTCAATGAGCAGTTCTTC.